The 17 T cell receptor beta chains in this list originate from one sample, sequenced in a study of beta chain features in type 1 diabetes. All of the isolated RNA was reverse transcribed, so expressed TCRB transcripts were sequenced. Libraries were prepared by immunoSEQ multiplex PCR; TCRdb keeps only in-frame clonotypes and omits some of them. The repertoire holds 200,000 to 250,000 clones, around 15% seen once, with about 0.08% in the top ten. Findings and caveats of the study: In all four CD4+ subsets, TCRB CDR3 length was significantly, moderately reduced in type 1 diabetes.

These receptors have no known antigen. Material: naive CD4+ T cells from blood. These receptors all stem from a man aged 25-40 years with type 1 diabetes.

The chain couples TRBV27 to TRBJ2-1; 9 nucleotides align to TRBD1. V dropped 5 bases and J dropped 3; count of bases not matched to a gene: 8. Germline CDR1 reads MNHEY; CDR2 reads SMNVEV (reference sequence). The CDR3 is 16 residues long. The CDR3 is CASSKIGTGYYNEQFF. The CDR3 DNA sequence: TGTGCCAGCAGTAAGATCGGGACAGGGTACTACAATGAGCAGTTCTTC.

This clone was seen only a few times. For the CDR3, the DNA is TGCAGCGTTCTACAGGGGGCCTACGAGCAGTACTTC. Amino acid sequence: CSVLQGAYEQYF. The chain couples TRBV29-1 to TRBJ2-7; TRBD1 matches at 8 bases. CDR1 and CDR2 from the germline V gene are SQVTM and ANQGSEA. The CDR3 runs to 12 residues. Losses at the gene ends were 5 bases for V and 2 bases for J; bases not matched to a gene: 2.

This clone was counted only a few times. V and J are TRBV4-1 and TRBJ2-1; 11 bases line up with TRBD2. Germline-derived CDR1 and CDR2 are MGHRA and YSYEKL. After removal of 1 base from V and 6 bases from J, the junction contained 2 bases not matched to a gene. The CDR3 spans 15 residues. DNA of the CDR3: TGCGCCAGCAGCCAAGTACTAGCGGGGGCCAATGAGCAGTTCTTC. It encodes CASSQVLAGANEQFF.

The chain is built from TRBV2 and TRBJ2-7; D is undetermined. The CDR3 is 12 amino acids. Germline V CDR1 and CDR2: SNHLY, FYNNEI. Trimming stripped 2 bases from V and 3 bases from J, with 5 bases between. CDR3 nucleotide sequence: TGTGCCAGCAGTGAACACAGCTACGAGCAGTACTTC. Residues: CASSEHSYEQYF.

The chain recombines TRBV27 with TRBJ1-1, with TRBD1 matching 8 bases. The V gene end was trimmed by 6 bases and the J gene end by 11 bases; junction bases not matched to a gene: 14. This CDR3 contains 14 residues. Germline loops: CDR1 MNHEY, CDR2 SMNVEV (reference sequence). The CDR3, as DNA: TGTGCCAGCAGAGGAGGGACAGGCCGATCTTCGGCTTTCTTT. It translates to CASRGGTGRSSAFF.

This clone was seen a handful of times. The chain links TRBV5-1 to TRBJ2-7; tentatively, D is TRBD1 or TRBD2 (6 bases each). V lost 0 bases, J lost 2 bases, and 9 bases lay in between. Germline CDR1 reads SGHRS; CDR2 reads YFSETQ. CDR3 length: 14 amino acids. CDR3 bases: TGCGCCAGCAGCTTGGGCGGGACAACCTACGAGCAGTACTTC. Its translation is CASSLGGTTYEQYF.

This sequence joins TRBV6-1 and TRBJ2-3; TRBD2 might be the D (5 bases). This CDR3 comprises 14 residues. Trimming shortened V by 2 bases and J by 7 bases, and 13 bases separated the two germline ends. Per germline, CDR1 MNHNS and CDR2 SASEGT. CDR3 residues: CASSERTAHNTQYF. The CDR3 coding sequence is TGTGCCAGCAGTGAAAGGACTGCCCACAATACGCAGTATTTT.

The genes are TRBV28 and TRBJ2-3; tentative D call: TRBD1 (6 bases). The length of the CDR3 is 16 residues. Between the trimmed V and J ends, which lost 2 bases and 5 bases, there was a span of 17 bases. Per the germline V gene, CDR1 is MDHEN and CDR2 is SYDVKM. In nucleotides, the CDR3 is TGTGCCAGCAGTTTACTTACGGCAGGGGCTAGAGATACGCAGTATTTT. This gives the protein CASSLLTAGARDTQYF.

J is TRBJ2-1 and V is TRBV2; 7 bases are shared with TRBD1. The CDR3 is 13 amino acids. With V trimmed by 11 bases and J by 0 bases, 4 bases remained unmatched. From germline, CDR1 is SNHLY and CDR2 FYNNEI. The CDR3 DNA follows: TGTGCCGATCAGGGGGACTCCTACAATGAGCAGTTCTTC. This gives the protein CADQGDSYNEQFF.

The genes are TRBV5-1 and TRBJ2-1; TRBD2 is a possible D gene (6 bases). With 0 bases removed from V and 8 bases from J, the gap between germline ends came to 18 bases. The CDR3 totals 16 residues. Germline V gives CDR1 SGHRS, CDR2 YFSETQ. The CDR3 DNA sequence: TGCGCCAGCAGCTTGGCGGTTATGGCGGGAACGGATGAGCAGTTCTTC. Its protein is CASSLAVMAGTDEQFF.

This clone has a handful of counts. The chain joins TRBV4-2 to TRBJ1-1; D remains ambiguous. The CDR3 is 13 residues long. The V end lost 0 bases, the J end lost 4 bases, and 6 bases lay between the germline ends. Germline CDR1 and CDR2: LGHNA and YNFKEQ. CDR3: CASSQDRITEAFF. CDR3 bases: TGTGCCAGCAGCCAAGACAGAATCACTGAAGCTTTCTTT.

This clone was seen a few times. Other DNA sequences in this specimen translate into the identical CDR3. This chain joins TRBV18 and TRBJ2-1; no clear D. Per the germline V gene, CDR1 is KGHSH and CDR2 is LQKENI. The CDR3 covers 15 residues. Trimming took 0 bases from V and 2 from J, leaving 8 bases between them. DNA for the CDR3: TGTGCCAGCTCACCACCAGGGCAAGCCTACAATGAGCAGTTCTTC. Translating gives CASSPPGQAYNEQFF. The whole variable domain, filled in from reference TRBV18 and TRBJ2-1, reads NAGVMQNPRHLVRRRGQEARLRCSPMKGHSHVYWYRQLPEEGLKFMVYLQKENIIDESGMPKERFSAEFPKEGPSILRIQQVVRGDSAAYFCASSPPGQAYNEQFFGPGTRLTVL.

This clone came up a few times. The CDR3 nucleotides read TGTGCCAGCAATAGACAGGGAGGTTACGAGCAGTACTTC. This translates into CASNRQGGYEQYF. V usage is TRBV6-5 and J usage is TRBJ2-7; tentative D call: TRBD1 (7 bases). The CDR3 consists of 13 residues. From germline, CDR1 is MNHEY and CDR2 SVGAGI. With 7 bases removed from V and 4 bases from J, the gap between germline ends came to 14 bases.

This clone was found a few times. The rearrangement joins TRBV30 to TRBJ1-1; D remains ambiguous. Trimming shortened V by 0 bases and J by 0 bases, and 11 bases separated the two germline ends. The V gene's germline CDR1 is GTSNPN and CDR2 SVGIG (reference sequence). CDR3 length: 15 residues. The CDR3 DNA is TGTGCCTGGAGTGTCTTGGTCATGCTGAACACTGAAGCTTTCTTT. Translating gives CAWSVLVMLNTEAFF.

In this sample, this clone turned up a few times. The CDR3 loop is CASSTTGGSTEAFF. CDR3 DNA: TGTGCCAGCAGCACAACAGGGGGTAGCACTGAAGCTTTCTTT. This chain links TRBV9 with TRBJ1-1; 8 nucleotides agree with TRBD1. V was clipped by 4 bases and J by 4 bases; unmatched bases: 6. Germline CDR1 SGDLS, CDR2 YYNGEE. CDR3 length equals 14 residues.

This clone was picked up a small number of times. The V call is TRBV7-9, the J call TRBJ2-7; TRBD1 agrees at 9 bases. V was pared by 5 bases and J by 6 bases, with 5 bases of the junction left unmatched. Germline assignment: CDR1 SEHNR and CDR2 FQNEAQ (reference sequence). This CDR3 has 13 amino acids. The CDR3 coding sequence is TGTGCCAGCAGCGCACAGGGGGCGGGCGAGCAGTACTTC. Translation gives CASSAQGAGEQYF.

This clone was observed a few times. The chain couples TRBV10-3 to TRBJ2-1; D not certain. There are 14 residues in the CDR3. From germline, CDR1 is ENHRY and CDR2 SYGVKD. Trimming took 4 bases from V and 7 from J, leaving 14 bases between them. The CDR3 is CAISGGSIENEQFF. As DNA, the CDR3 is TGTGCCATCAGTGGCGGCAGTATCGAAAATGAGCAGTTCTTC.